This T cell receptor (beta chain) emerged from a study of brain T cells in children with intractable seizures. Study-wide results and limits: Pre-surgery blood may have been undersampled, hiding some clones.

Worth noting for this clone: Its antigen is not known.

The germline V and J ends were trimmed by 7 bases and 2 bases, with 17 bases remaining between them. There are 14 residues in the CDR3. Germline V CDR1 and CDR2: SQVTM, ANQGSEA. Assay used: immunoSEQ multiplex PCR; TCRdb lists only in-frame clones, some missing. The profile covers 70,000 to 90,000 clones, with about 93% appearing a single time and approximately 1.5% taken by the ten largest. The sequenced cases were selected for having the highest brain T cell transcript signatures. Pre-surgery treatment included at least one anti-epileptic drug. This receptor was taken from a boy under two years old with tuberous sclerosis and intractable seizures. V gene TRBV29-1 combines with J gene TRBJ1-1; D not resolved. The sequencing here drew on peripheral blood, taken at surgery. In DNA form, the CDR3 reads TGCAGCGCCCGAGAGGGATCCTTAAACACTGAAGCTTTCTTT. Its translation: CSAREGSLNTEAFF.